This T cell receptor (beta chain) was captured by sequencing in a study of graft-versus-host responses after intestinal transplantation. Germline CDR1 and CDR2: SNHLY and FYNNEI. The V and J ends lost 8 bases and 0 bases respectively, with 16 bases between them. The CDR3 has 15 amino acids. A remark on this clone: Its target is unknown.

TCRdb's table, derived via immunoSEQ multiplex PCR, lists solely in-frame clones and lacks some. The sample includes about 50,000 clones, 65% to 85% seen only once; the top ten take less than 0.5%. The source material was unstimulated CD4+ T cells sorted from spleen or lymph node cells, sampled before transplant. The chain carries TRBV2 and TRBJ1-1, with D perhaps matching TRBD1 (6 bases). The clonotype originates from a human donor who was the organ donor for an intestinal transplant. DNA for the CDR3: TGTGCCAGCTGGGTCCGGGACAATGTGAACACTGAAGCTTTCTTT. This translates into CASWVRDNVNTEAFF.